The next 29 T cell receptor beta chains were all read from a single sample in a study of blood T cell repertoires in COVID-19. The method was immunoSEQ multiplex PCR; TCRdb's version includes in-frame clones alone and lacks a portion of them. Here the sample spans about 140,000 clones, over 75% being singletons. Specimen: PBMCs or T cells enriched from blood (not recorded which). These receptors all come from a woman in her forties or fifties who had recovered from COVID-19.

This clone has only one observation. The chain links TRBV30 to TRBJ1-6, with 9 bases matching TRBD1. Germline V CDR1 and CDR2: GTSNPN, SVGIG (reference sequence). Trimming took 3 bases from V and 13 from J; bases not matched to a gene: 7. This CDR3 is built from 13 residues. CDR3 residues: CAWSGDRVGPLHF. The CDR3 DNA is TGTGCCTGGAGCGGGGACAGGGTGGGCCCCCTCCACTTT.

In the case of this clone: This sample includes further DNA sequences coding for the same CDR3. J is TRBJ2-1 and V is TRBV6-2 or TRBV6-3; a weak D match, TRBD1 (5 bases). This CDR3 region has 13 residues. V lost 2 bases to trimming and J lost 5 bases, with 7 bases between them. Germline loops: CDR1 MNHEY, CDR2 SVGEGT. CDR3 sequence (DNA): TGTGCCAGCAGTTACAGGGGTAACAATGAGCAGTTCTTC. Translating it yields CASSYRGNNEQFF.

This clone was found a few times. The genes are TRBV24-1 and TRBJ1-2, with unresolved D. This CDR3 region has 12 residues. Germline V gene lookup returns CDR1 KGHDR and CDR2 SFDVKD. V lost 4 bases to trimming and J lost 8 bases, with 10 bases between them. CDR3 sequence reads: CATSESRGGYTF. DNA of the CDR3: TGTGCCACCAGTGAAAGCAGAGGCGGCTACACCTTC.

The chain joins TRBV11-2 to TRBJ2-1, with TRBD2 as a possible D gene (5 bases). The germline V gene has CDR1 SGHAT and CDR2 FQNNGV. Between the trimmed V and J ends, which lost 5 bases and 9 bases, there was a span of 14 bases. The CDR3 covers 13 residues. The CDR3 region is CASSQKLGGEQFF. CDR3 DNA: TGTGCCAGCAGCCAAAAACTAGGAGGTGAGCAGTTCTTC.

The chain carries TRBV2 and TRBJ1-2; tentatively, D is TRBD1 (5 bases). The length of the CDR3 is 15 residues. V gave up 6 bases and J gave up 6 bases, with 20 bases separating them. Germline V CDR1 and CDR2: SNHLY, FYNNEI. CDR3 coding DNA: TGTGCCAGCAGAGAGGTGGGCAGGGAAGAGAATGGCTACACCTTC. Its translation is CASREVGREENGYTF.

The chain recombines TRBV5-4 with TRBJ1-2; 9 bases line up with TRBD1. Looked up from germline, CDR1 is SGHNT and CDR2 is YYREEE (reference sequence). The CDR3 runs to 18 residues. Trimming removed 1 base from V and 0 bases from J; junction bases left unmatched: 10. The CDR3 protein is CASSLPSDRGQTNYGYTF. The CDR3 DNA follows: TGTGCCAGCAGCTTGCCCTCGGACAGGGGCCAGACTAACTATGGCTACACCTTC.

This clone has just one count. The chain has TRBV18 and TRBJ2-1, with 8 bases matching TRBD1. CDR3 length: 15 amino acids. V lost 3 bases and J lost 9; bases outside the gene matches: 10. Germline V gene sequence: CDR1 KGHSH, CDR2 LQKENI. This chain's CDR3 is CASSPEQGVGGEQFF. DNA for the CDR3: TGTGCCAGCTCACCGGAACAGGGGGTAGGAGGTGAGCAGTTCTTC.

This clone was observed once. The chain combines TRBV27 with TRBJ1-1; possibly TRBD1 for D (5 bases). With 5 bases removed from V and 1 base from J, the gap between germline ends came to 8 bases. There are 13 residues in the CDR3. Per the germline V gene, CDR1 is MNHEY and CDR2 is SMNVEV (reference sequence). The CDR3 DNA is TGTGCCAGCAGTCCAGGGTCGAACACTGAAGCTTTCTTT. This translates into CASSPGSNTEAFF.

This clone showed up just a few times. CDR3 sequence (DNA): TGTGCCACGGCAGGGTCCATGTCCTACAATGAGCAGTTCTTC. Protein product: CATAGSMSYNEQFF. This sequence joins TRBV24-1 and TRBJ2-1; a possible D gene is TRBD1 (5 bases). The CDR3 consists of 14 residues. The germline CDR1 and CDR2 sequences are KGHDR and SFDVKD. Deletions cut 10 bases from V and 1 base from J, with 13 bases between.

This chain connects TRBV5-4 to TRBJ1-1; D ambiguous. The CDR3 has 14 residues. V lost 0 bases to trimming and J lost 0 bases, with 6 bases between them. Germline V gene lookup returns CDR1 SGHNT and CDR2 YYREEE (reference sequence). DNA of the CDR3: TGTGCCAGCAGCTTGGACAGCTTGAACACTGAAGCTTTCTTT. It yields the protein CASSLDSLNTEAFF.

The V gene is TRBV4-1, the J gene TRBJ2-1; TRBD1 agrees at 9 bases. V shed 6 bases, J shed 0 bases, and the junction held 12 bases outside the gene matches. Per the germline V gene, CDR1 is MGHRA and CDR2 is YSYEKL. CDR3 length: 18 amino acids. In DNA form, the CDR3 reads TGCGCCAGCAGACGGGACAGGGCCGGGATAAGCTCCTACAATGAGCAGTTCTTC. This gives the protein CASRRDRAGISSYNEQFF.

V and J are TRBV5-1 and TRBJ1-1; 7 bases align to TRBD1. Germline CDR1 reads SGHRS; CDR2 reads YFSETQ. V lost 4 bases, J lost 1 base, and 7 bases stayed unmatched. This CDR3 region has 15 residues. In DNA, the CDR3 is TGCGCCAGCAGCAACCCGACAGGGACGAACACTGAAGCTTTCTTT. This sequence encodes CASSNPTGTNTEAFF.

This chain joins TRBV5-1 and TRBJ1-2; D unclear. The CDR3 loop spans 14 amino acids. The V and J ends lost 0 bases and 7 bases respectively, with 13 bases between them. CDR1 SGHRS and CDR2 YFSETQ come from the germline V gene. CDR3: CASSLVGFGSGYTF. The CDR3 DNA reads TGCGCCAGCAGCTTGGTCGGGTTCGGAAGTGGCTACACCTTC.

Only a few counts were recorded for this clone. This chain joins TRBV14 and TRBJ1-5; D perhaps matches TRBD1 (6 bases). Trimming took off 3 bases at V and 7 bases at J, with 13 bases between the two ends. Germline-derived CDR1 and CDR2 are SGHDN and FVKESK. The CDR3 sequence is 14 residues long. The CDR3 region is CASSHGGLGQPQHF. The CDR3, as DNA: TGTGCCAGCAGCCACGGGGGGCTAGGGCAGCCCCAGCATTTT.

This clone was found a few times. The chain carries TRBV3-1 (or the pseudogene TRBV3-2) and TRBJ1-1; D gene ambiguous. CDR3 length: 13 residues. Germline assignment: CDR1 LGHDT and CDR2 YNNKEL (reference sequence). Between the trimmed V and J ends, which lost 8 bases and 4 bases, there was a span of 14 bases. CDR3 protein: CASSTPPSTEAFF. CDR3 bases: TGTGCCAGCTCAACCCCCCCCAGCACTGAAGCTTTCTTT.

The rearrangement uses TRBV9 and TRBJ2-7, with 7 positions matching TRBD1. Per the germline V gene, CDR1 is SGDLS and CDR2 is YYNGEE. The CDR3 is 15 amino acids. V lost 5 bases to trimming and J lost 4 bases; unmatched junction nucleotides: 12. This CDR3 is CASSQGDSLIYEQYF. CDR3 sequence (DNA): TGTGCCAGCAGTCAGGGGGACAGCCTAATATACGAGCAGTACTTC.

The chain is built from TRBV7-3 and TRBJ1-3; TRBD1 might be the D (5 bases). The V end was cut by 0 bases, the J end by 2 bases, with 11 bases between. Looked up from germline, CDR1 is SGHTA and CDR2 is FQGTGA. This CDR3 region has 16 residues. The CDR3 region is CASSLTGGGAGNTIYF. In DNA, the CDR3 is TGTGCCAGCAGCTTAACGGGGGGTGGAGCTGGAAACACCATATATTTT.

V usage is TRBV27 and J usage is TRBJ1-4, with 7 bases matching TRBD1. Germline V lookup: CDR1 MNHEY, CDR2 SMNVEV (reference sequence). The junction had 5 bases not matched to a gene; V was cut back by 6 bases and J by 4 bases. This CDR3 region has 14 residues. The CDR3 spells CASRNTGDNEKLFF. The CDR3 DNA is TGTGCCAGCAGGAATACAGGGGATAATGAAAAACTGTTTTTT.

The V call is TRBV5-5, the J call TRBJ2-2; TRBD1 aligns across 8 bases. The CDR3 contains 15 residues. Germline-derived CDR1 and CDR2 are SGHKS and YYEKEE (reference sequence). V shed 6 bases and J 6 bases; nucleotides not matched to a gene: 10. CDR3 nucleotides: TGTGCCAGCACCCCGGGGCAGGGGGCGGCCGGGGAGCTGTTTTTT. This encodes CASTPGQGAAGELFF.

The chain links TRBV3-1 (or the pseudogene TRBV3-2) to TRBJ1-2; the D is unclear. Trimming took off 1 base at V and 4 bases at J, with 10 bases between the two ends. Germline V gene data show CDR1 as LGHDT and CDR2 as YNNKEL (reference sequence). The CDR3 is made up of 14 amino acids. CDR3 DNA sequence: TGTGCCAGCAGCCAAGGAAACAGCCTCTATGGCTACACCTTC. Residues: CASSQGNSLYGYTF.

This clone was seen more than once but under ten times. The rearrangement links TRBV6-6 to TRBJ2-7; 11 positions agree with TRBD2. In germline, CDR1 is MNHNY, CDR2 SVGAGI (reference sequence). The CDR3 totals 14 residues. V gave up 6 bases and J gave up 5 bases; unmatched junction bases: 6. DNA of the CDR3: TGTGCCAGCAGACAGACTAGCGGGATTCACGAGCAGTACTTC. This encodes CASRQTSGIHEQYF.

This chain links TRBV20-1 with TRBJ2-5; D gene uncertain. CDR3 length: 13 amino acids. Looked up from germline, CDR1 is DFQATT and CDR2 is SNEGSKA (reference sequence). Trimming cost V 3 bases and J 1 base, with 9 bases left between them. The CDR3: CSASSRRQETQYF. The CDR3 DNA is TGCAGTGCTAGTTCTAGGCGCCAAGAGACCCAGTACTTC.

This clone has only a few counts. The CDR3, as DNA: TGTGCCTCGGGGACAGGGGTATACGAGCAGTACTTC. Its translation is CASGTGVYEQYF. The chain is built from TRBV28 and TRBJ2-7; TRBD1 aligns across 10 bases. CDR1 and CDR2 (germline): MDHEN, SYDVKM. V shed 11 bases and J 4 bases; nucleotides not matched to a gene: 5. The CDR3 contains 12 residues.

V and J are TRBV7-6 and TRBJ2-1; 11 bases are a match to TRBD1. Per germline, CDR1 SGHVS and CDR2 FNYEAQ. CDR3 length: 16 amino acids. The junction had 9 bases not matched to a gene; V was cut back by 5 bases and J by 6 bases. The CDR3 loop is CASSAVSGTGGNEQFF. The CDR3 nucleotides are TGTGCCAGCAGCGCCGTCTCCGGGACAGGGGGCAATGAGCAGTTCTTC.

The chain joins TRBV19 to TRBJ2-7; D not certain. V was trimmed by 5 bases and J by 4 bases, leaving 15 bases between them. This CDR3 spans 14 amino acids. The germline CDR1 and CDR2 sequences are LNHDA and SQIVND (reference sequence). CDR3 bases: TGTGCCAGTAGTTTAACGACACCCCGTTACGAGCAGTACTTC. Encoded protein: CASSLTTPRYEQYF.

This sequence joins TRBV5-8 and TRBJ2-3, with D possibly matching TRBD2 (5 bases). The V gene's germline CDR1 is SGHTS and CDR2 YDEGEE. CDR3 length equals 14 residues. The germline V and J ends were trimmed by 1 base and 2 bases, with 8 bases remaining between them. CDR3 bases: TGTGCCAGCAGCTTGCGCGGGCCCACAGATACGCAGTATTTT. It is translated as CASSLRGPTDTQYF.

The V and J genes are TRBV9 and TRBJ2-2, with TRBD2 identical over 10 bases. Trimming took 0 bases from V and 4 from J; bases not matched to a gene: 3. This CDR3 has 16 residues. Germline assignment: CDR1 SGDLS and CDR2 YYNGEE. CDR3 residues: CASSVGSSGGTGELFF. For the CDR3, the DNA is TGTGCCAGCAGCGTAGGGTCTAGCGGGGGCACCGGGGAGCTGTTTTTT.

The rearrangement joins TRBV2 to TRBJ2-1, with a possible D match to TRBD1 (6 bases). CDR3 length: 16 amino acids. With 7 bases removed from V and 7 bases from J, the gap between germline ends came to 23 bases. Per the germline V gene, CDR1 is SNHLY and CDR2 is FYNNEI. CDR3 DNA: TGTGCCAGCATCCAAATCGACGTCGGTAGGGGGAATGAGCAGTTCTTC. Its translation: CASIQIDVGRGNEQFF.

The V call is TRBV19, the J call TRBJ2-5; TRBD2 agrees at 12 bases. Trimming removed 3 bases from V and 4 bases from J; junction bases left unmatched: 3. The germline V gene has CDR1 LNHDA and CDR2 SQIVND (reference sequence). The CDR3 totals 15 residues. CDR3 amino acids: CASSIGTSGSETQYF. In DNA, the CDR3 is TGTGCCAGTAGTATCGGGACTAGCGGGTCAGAGACCCAGTACTTC.